The T cell receptor beta chain under discussion was sequenced for a study of spatial heterogeneity in lung cancer. Study-wide background: Sequencing consistently turned up more beta-chain sequences than alpha-chain sequences. The study observed each unique TCR and UMI combination more than ten times on average in raw reads. General observations from the study: Resection blood, more than follow-up blood, showed ubiquitous expanded tumor TCRs.

The time point denotes: sample taken at primary tumor resection. Tumor, nontumor lung or frozen PBMC supplied whole RNA, sequenced without sorting. Samples were obtained from 70 or so donors, all untreated early-stage non-small cell lung cancer patients. Germline CDR1 KGHSH, CDR2 LQKENI. Trimming took 2 bases from V and 3 from J, leaving 7 bases between them. CDR3 length equals 13 residues. Each CDR3 protein is one row after TCRdb ran MiXCR on the 5' RACE reads. The sample comprises over a thousand distinct CDR3 sequences, less than 60% of which are singletons, and roughly 43% rests with the top ten. Concerning this clonotype itself: Its antigen is not known. This beta chain represents an off-target read in a library built for alpha chains; its size is of limited meaning.

V is TRBV18 and J is TRBJ1-2; D is unclear. The source was PBMCs, collected at surgery. The receptor was isolated from a male donor with early-stage non-small cell lung cancer. DNA of the CDR3: TGTGCCAGCTCACCAAACACCGACTATGGCTACACCTTC. Amino acids: CASSPNTDYGYTF.